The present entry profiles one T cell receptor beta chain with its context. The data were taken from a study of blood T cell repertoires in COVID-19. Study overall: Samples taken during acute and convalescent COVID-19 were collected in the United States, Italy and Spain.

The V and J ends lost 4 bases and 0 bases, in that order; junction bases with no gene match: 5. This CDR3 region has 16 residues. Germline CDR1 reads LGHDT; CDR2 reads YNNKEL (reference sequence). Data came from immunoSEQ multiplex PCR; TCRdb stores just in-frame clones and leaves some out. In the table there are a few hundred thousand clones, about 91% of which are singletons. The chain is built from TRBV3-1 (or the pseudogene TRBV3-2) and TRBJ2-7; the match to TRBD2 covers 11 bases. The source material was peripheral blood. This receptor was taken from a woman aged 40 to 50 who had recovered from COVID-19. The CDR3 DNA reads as TGTGCCAGCAGCCCTAGACTAGCGGGGAGCTCCTACGAGCAGTACTTC. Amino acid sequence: CASSPRLAGSSYEQYF.